This T cell receptor (beta chain) was documented in a study of PD-1 blockade in classical Hodgkin lymphoma. Study-wide points: Some patients began nivolumab under 1 year after ASCT. These patients were excluded from later analyses.

Generated by immunoSEQ multiplex PCR, the TCRdb table keeps only in-frame clones and is missing some. Here the sample spans nearly 60,000 clones, under 95% being singletons. As regards this clone: The antigen is undetermined.

The CDR3 runs to 16 residues. Germline V gene lookup returns CDR1 SGHAT and CDR2 FQNNGV. Trimming left V 1 base short and J 2 bases short, with 13 bases between. Every patient was affected by relapse after autologous stem cell transplantation, while exposure to brentuximab vedotin was not uniform. The source of this sequence is a human donor with classical Hodgkin lymphoma. The gene calls are TRBV11-2 and TRBJ2-3; D gene ambiguous. The sample consisted of peripheral blood mononuclear cells (PBMCs), taken before the second cycle of nivolumab. CDR3 nucleotide sequence: TGTGCCAGCAGCTTAGTTCTTACCCGGTTCACAGATACGCAGTATTTT. It translates to CASSLVLTRFTDTQYF. Supplemented by reference TRBV11-2 and TRBJ2-3, the full variable domain reads EAGVAQSPRYKIIEKRQSVAFWCNPISGHATLYWYQQILGQGPKLLIQFQNNGVVDDSQLPKDRFSAERLKGVDSTLKIQPAKLEDSAVYLCASSLVLTRFTDTQYFGPGTRLTVL.